The 22 T cell receptor beta chains below all came from one sample that was sequenced in a study of shared clonotypes between healthy human individuals. Only CD45RO-negative cells positively selected for CCR7 counted as naive CD8 cells, so terminally differentiated effector memory CD45RA+ cells were excluded. The method was immunoSEQ multiplex PCR; TCRdb's version includes in-frame clones alone and lacks a portion of them. The table lists more than 600,000 clones, approximately 90% of them singletons. Material for sequencing was naive CD8+ T cells sorted from blood. Receptor source: a young man in good health.

The chain recombines TRBV7-9 with TRBJ2-1, with 8 positions matching TRBD2. V lost 0 bases to trimming and J lost 4 bases; unmatched junction nucleotides: 2. Germline V CDR1 and CDR2: SEHNR, FQNEAQ (reference sequence). The CDR3 contains 15 residues. Here the CDR3 DNA reads TGTGCCAGCAGCTTAGCGACTAGCGCGTACAATGAGCAGTTCTTC. Translated: CASSLATSAYNEQFF.

This clone was recorded only once. The chain recombines TRBV7-2 with TRBJ2-7; 9 bases line up with TRBD2. The CDR3 is 14 amino acids. Germline V gene data show CDR1 as SGHTA and CDR2 as FQGNSA. V lost 1 base, J lost 5 bases, and 3 bases stayed unmatched. CDR3 DNA: TGTGCCAGCAGCTTAGGGGGACTAGCACACGAGCAGTACTTC. This sequence encodes CASSLGGLAHEQYF.

This sequence joins TRBV7-6 and TRBJ2-3, with D possibly being TRBD2 (6 bases). CDR1 is SGHVS, CDR2 FNYEAQ, per germline. This CDR3 comprises 19 residues. Trimming cost V 1 base and J 4 bases, with 24 bases left between them. The CDR3 DNA is TGTGCCAGCAGCTTAGGATCGATCGCGGGAACTAGAGGGGCAGATACGCAGTATTTT. As protein: CASSLGSIAGTRGADTQYF.

V and J are TRBV4-3 and TRBJ2-7; no clear D gene. CDR1 is LGHNA and CDR2 is YSLEER in the germline V gene. The CDR3 runs to 14 residues. V gave up 1 base and J gave up 3 bases, with 10 bases separating them. CDR3 bases: TGCGCCAGCAGCCAAGGAAGTCAGTACTACGAGCAGTACTTC. As protein: CASSQGSQYYEQYF.

This clone showed up just once. CDR3 protein: CASSSPGTGAYEQYF. The CDR3 bases are TGTGCCAGCAGCTCTCCCGGGACAGGGGCCTACGAGCAGTACTTC. The chain is built from TRBV13 and TRBJ2-7, with 10 bases identical to TRBD1. CDR3 length: 15 residues. Germline-derived CDR1 and CDR2 are PRHDT and FYEKMQ (reference sequence). V lost 4 bases and J lost 2; bases outside the gene matches: 5.

The chain joins TRBV7-4 to TRBJ2-4, with D possibly TRBD2 on 5 matching bases. Looked up from germline, CDR1 is SGHVT and CDR2 is SQSDAQ. Trimming stripped 5 bases from V and 8 bases from J, with 13 bases between. The CDR3 sequence is 13 residues long. The CDR3 here is CASSPSGGDIQYF. In DNA, the CDR3 is TGTGCCAGCAGCCCGTCAGGAGGAGACATTCAGTACTTC.

The gene calls are TRBV7-9 and TRBJ1-3, with D possibly TRBD1 on 6 matching bases. Germline V lookup: CDR1 SEHNR, CDR2 FQNEAQ (reference sequence). V shed 6 bases and J shed 4 bases, with 22 bases lying between them. The CDR3 runs 17 residues. The CDR3 DNA is TGTGCCAGCAGGCCCATCCCGGACAGCAAAACGGGAAACACCATATATTTT. This translates into CASRPIPDSKTGNTIYF. Filled out from reference TRBV7-9 and TRBJ1-3, the complete variable domain reads DTGVSQNPRHKITKRGQNVTFRCDPISEHNRLYWYRQTLGQGPEFLTYFQNEAQLEKSRLLSDRFSAERPKGSFSTLEIQRTEQGDSAMYLCASRPIPDSKTGNTIYFGEGSWLTVV.

The genes are TRBV19 and TRBJ1-5; TRBD1 might be the D (5 bases). V lost 4 bases and J 7 bases, leaving 11 bases between the germline ends. Germline lookup yields CDR1 LNHDA and CDR2 SQIVND (reference sequence). The CDR3 contains 13 residues. The CDR3 sequence: CASSNPGEQPQHF. In DNA form, the CDR3 reads TGTGCCAGTAGTAATCCGGGGGAGCAGCCCCAGCATTTT.

This rearrangement joins TRBV7-6 to TRBJ2-7, with 9 positions matching TRBD2. V lost 1 base to trimming and J lost 5 bases; unmatched junction nucleotides: 9. Per germline, CDR1 SGHVS and CDR2 FNYEAQ. CDR3 size: 16 residues. The CDR3 reads CASSLGDSGRGDEQYF. The CDR3 DNA reads TGTGCCAGCAGCTTAGGTGATAGCGGGAGAGGTGACGAGCAGTACTTC.

The V and J genes are TRBV2 and TRBJ2-5; 10 nucleotides align to TRBD1. The germline CDR1 and CDR2 sequences are SNHLY and FYNNEI. Trimming at V came to 8 bases and at J to 2 bases, leaving 17 bases not matched to a gene. The CDR3 consists of 18 residues. The CDR3 DNA reads as TGTGCCAGCCTGGAGATCAGACAGGGGGCAAGGTCACAAGAGACCCAGTACTTC. The encoded protein is CASLEIRQGARSQETQYF. The full variable domain, in which reference TRBV2 and TRBJ2-5 provide the parts outside the CDR3, is EPEVTQTPSHQVTQMGQEVILRCVPISNHLYFYWYRQILGQKVEFLVSFYNNEISEKSEIFDDQFSVERPDGSNFTLKIRSTKLEDSAMYFCASLEIRQGARSQETQYFGPGTRLLVL.

The V call is TRBV11-2, the J call TRBJ2-7, with D uncertain. The germline CDR1 and CDR2 sequences are SGHAT and FQNNGV. This CDR3 comprises 12 residues. Trimming took 4 bases from V and 1 from J, leaving 5 bases between them. The DNA for the CDR3 is TGTGCCAGCAGCTCCGCGTCCTACGAGCAGTACTTC. The encoded protein is CASSSASYEQYF.

The rearrangement joins TRBV18 to TRBJ2-2; 7 nucleotides line up with TRBD1. The CDR3 contains 16 residues. Germline loops: CDR1 KGHSH, CDR2 LQKENI. The J segment lost 4 bases and the V segment lost 6 bases, leaving 11 bases of the junction unmatched. The CDR3 region is CASSLDIRGITGELFF. The DNA of the CDR3 is TGTGCCAGCTCGCTAGATATCAGGGGGATCACCGGGGAGCTGTTTTTT.

The gene calls are TRBV9 and TRBJ2-1, with D possibly TRBD2 on 6 matching bases. Germline V gene data show CDR1 as SGDLS and CDR2 as YYNGEE. The V and J ends lost 4 bases and 8 bases respectively, with 16 bases between them. The CDR3 is 14 residues long. Written as DNA, the CDR3 is TGTGCCAGCAGCCCCCGACTAGAATTCCATGAGCAGTTCTTC. It codes for CASSPRLEFHEQFF. The full variable domain, its missing parts supplied by reference TRBV9 and TRBJ2-1, is DSGVTQTPKHLITATGQRVTLRCSPRSGDLSVYWYQQSLDQGLQFLIQYYNGEERAKGNILERFSAQQFPDLHSELNLSSLELGDSALYFCASSPRLEFHEQFFGPGTRLTVL.

This chain links TRBV29-1 with TRBJ2-2, with no clear D. This CDR3 contains 12 residues. Germline CDR1 reads SQVTM; CDR2 reads ANQGSEA. Trimming took 3 bases from V and 6 from J, leaving 8 bases between them. The CDR3 sequence: CSVEYWAGELFF. The DNA for the CDR3 is TGCAGCGTTGAGTACTGGGCCGGGGAGCTGTTTTTT.

V gene TRBV9 combines with J gene TRBJ2-7, with D possibly matching TRBD2 (5 bases). Germline V gene data show CDR1 as SGDLS and CDR2 as YYNGEE. V gave up 3 bases and J gave up 4 bases, with 11 bases separating them. This CDR3 is built from 13 residues. DNA for the CDR3: TGTGCCAGCAGCGGGGCCGCGGGTTACGAGCAGTACTTC. Residues: CASSGAAGYEQYF.

This rearrangement joins TRBV28 to TRBJ2-7; 7 positions match TRBD2. The V segment lost 8 bases and the J segment 0 bases; nucleotides outside the gene matches: 16. CDR3 size: 17 residues. Germline-derived CDR1 and CDR2 are MDHEN and SYDVKM. CDR3 region: CASALPGLAASSYEQYF. The CDR3 region has the DNA TGTGCCAGCGCCCTACCCGGGCTAGCGGCGAGCTCCTACGAGCAGTACTTC.

Worth noting for this clone: At the DNA level, this CDR3 is encoded by other sequences in the same sample as well. This chain links TRBV7-9 with TRBJ2-3; possibly TRBD2 for D (5 bases). CDR1 and CDR2 (germline): SEHNR, FQNEAQ (reference sequence). Trimming stripped 1 base from V and 0 bases from J, with 8 bases between. CDR3 size: 15 residues. Written as DNA, the CDR3 is TGTGCCAGCAGCTTAGACGGCGGGAGCACAGATACGCAGTATTTT. Its translation is CASSLDGGSTDTQYF. The full variable domain, with the rest looked up from reference TRBV7-9 and TRBJ2-3, is DTGVSQNPRHKITKRGQNVTFRCDPISEHNRLYWYRQTLGQGPEFLTYFQNEAQLEKSRLLSDRFSAERPKGSFSTLEIQRTEQGDSAMYLCASSLDGGSTDTQYFGPGTRLTVL.

The chain links TRBV7-2 to TRBJ2-7, with D perhaps TRBD1 (5 bases). The CDR3 consists of 14 residues. Germline CDR1 and CDR2: SGHTA and FQGNSA. V was shortened by 3 bases and J by 5 bases, with 14 bases between the two germline ends. The CDR3 region has the DNA TGTGCCAGCAGCTTTGGGCAGGGTCGCGACGAGCAGTACTTC. The encoded protein is CASSFGQGRDEQYF.

This clone was counted at least ten times. The chain carries TRBV6-1 and TRBJ2-7; no clear D. Between the trimmed V and J ends, which lost 4 bases and 3 bases, there was a span of 7 bases. The CDR3 runs 12 residues. Germline V lookup: CDR1 MNHNS, CDR2 SASEGT. The CDR3 here is CASSVDGYEQYF. As DNA, the CDR3 is TGTGCCAGCAGTGTCGACGGCTACGAGCAGTACTTC.

This chain uses TRBV7-9 with TRBJ2-5, with D tentatively TRBD2 (5 bases). This CDR3 spans 14 amino acids. V was cut by 5 bases and J by 5 bases, with 15 bases left in between. Germline V gene data show CDR1 as SEHNR and CDR2 as FQNEAQ (reference sequence). CDR3 DNA: TGTGCCAGCAGCCCCTCCAGAGGGTTGGAGACCCAGTACTTC. Its protein product is CASSPSRGLETQYF. Full variable domain (missing parts from reference TRBV7-9 and TRBJ2-5): DTGVSQNPRHKITKRGQNVTFRCDPISEHNRLYWYRQTLGQGPEFLTYFQNEAQLEKSRLLSDRFSAERPKGSFSTLEIQRTEQGDSAMYLCASSPSRGLETQYFGPGTRLLVL.

The chain employs TRBV6-1 and TRBJ2-7; possible D gene TRBD1, 5 bases. Trimming left V 4 bases short and J 6 bases short, with 22 bases between. The CDR3 loop spans 16 amino acids. CDR1 is MNHNS, CDR2 SASEGT, per germline. This chain's CDR3 is CASSGSGLWSTGEQYF. CDR3 nucleotide sequence: TGTGCCAGCAGTGGCTCAGGTCTCTGGTCAACAGGCGAGCAGTACTTC.

The chain employs TRBV10-1 and TRBJ2-7, with 11 positions matching TRBD1. The CDR3 has 22 residues. From germline, CDR1 is WNHNN and CDR2 SYGVQD (reference sequence). J lost 4 bases, V lost 10 bases, and 33 bases had no gene match. The CDR3 loop reads CATKRLGQGALFIRVKGYEQYF. The CDR3 DNA reads TGCGCCACCAAACGCCTCGGACAGGGGGCGCTTTTTATCAGGGTCAAGGGGTACGAGCAGTACTTC.